The clone carrying this T cell receptor beta chain has ten or more counts. The antigen remains undetermined. The length of the CDR3 is 12 residues. From germline, CDR1 is MNHEY and CDR2 SVGEGT. With 5 bases removed from V and 6 bases from J, the gap between germline ends came to 10 bases. This sample is part of a study of early T cells in non-severe SARS-CoV-2 infection. Using its own MiXCR run on the 5' RACE reads, TCRdb lists one record per CDR3 protein. The sample contains just under 65,000 distinct CDR3 sequences, around 5.7% of which appear only once. General study points: Private and CD4 specificities were missed by VDJdb matching, skewed to anti-spike CD8.

The chain combines TRBV6-2 or TRBV6-3 with TRBJ1-1, with D hard to call. The specimen comprised whole blood, sampled at baseline. This clonotype was obtained from an adult who was a healthcare worker with PCR-confirmed SARS-CoV-2 infection or an uninfected control (not recorded which). CDR3: CASSAGPAEAFF. The DNA for the CDR3 is TGTGCCAGCAGTGCAGGTCCAGCTGAAGCTTTCTTT.